The TCR beta chain under discussion was sequenced for a study of OX40 agonist ivuxolimab in advanced cancers. Study observations and caveats: Expanded clones tended on average to be more numerous among CD8+ T cells than CD4+. Some nonresponders likewise displayed low normalized T-cell clonal expansion.

The repertoire was sequenced with immunoSEQ multiplex PCR; TCRdb's copy has only in-frame clones and lacks some. The sample consists of over 45,000 clones, about four fifths of them appearing once. Concerning this clone itself: Antigen: not known.

Sampling times: baseline, cycle 4 day 1, cycle 7 day 1. The sequences come from CD4+ or CD8+ T cells sorted from blood, collected in a trial of the OX40 agonist ivuxolimab. This TCR was recovered from an adult with an advanced solid tumor such as melanoma, head and neck, liver or kidney cancer.

CDR3 loop: CASSLAGRMITGELFF. CDR3 bases: TGCGCCAGCAGCTTGGCTGGGCGGATGATCACCGGGGAGCTGTTTTTT. V and J are TRBV5-1 and TRBJ2-2; D gene unclear. V lost 0 bases to trimming and J lost 4 bases, with 13 bases between them. The germline gives CDR1 SGHRS, CDR2 YFSETQ. The CDR3 is made up of 16 amino acids.